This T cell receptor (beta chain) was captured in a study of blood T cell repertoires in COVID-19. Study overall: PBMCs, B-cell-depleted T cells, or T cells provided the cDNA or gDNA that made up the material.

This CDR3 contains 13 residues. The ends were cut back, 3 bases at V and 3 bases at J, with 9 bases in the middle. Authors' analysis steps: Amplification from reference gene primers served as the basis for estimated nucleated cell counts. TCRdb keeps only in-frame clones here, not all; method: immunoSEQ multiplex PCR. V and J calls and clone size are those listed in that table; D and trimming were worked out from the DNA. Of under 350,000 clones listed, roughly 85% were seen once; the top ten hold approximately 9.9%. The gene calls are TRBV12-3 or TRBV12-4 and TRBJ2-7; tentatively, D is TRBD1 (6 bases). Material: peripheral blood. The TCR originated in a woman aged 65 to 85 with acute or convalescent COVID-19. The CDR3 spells CASSLGRGYEQYF. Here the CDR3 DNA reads TGTGCCAGCAGTTTGGGCAGGGGCTACGAGCAGTACTTC.